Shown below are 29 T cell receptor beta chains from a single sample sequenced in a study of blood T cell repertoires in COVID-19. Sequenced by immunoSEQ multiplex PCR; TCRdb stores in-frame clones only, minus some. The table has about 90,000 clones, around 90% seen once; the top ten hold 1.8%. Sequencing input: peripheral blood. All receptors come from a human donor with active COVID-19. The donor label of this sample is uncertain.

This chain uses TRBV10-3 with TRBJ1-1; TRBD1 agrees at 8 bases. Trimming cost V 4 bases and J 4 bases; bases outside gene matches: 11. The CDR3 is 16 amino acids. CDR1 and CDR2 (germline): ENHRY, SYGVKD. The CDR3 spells CAISADRERTGTEAFF. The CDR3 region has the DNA TGTGCCATCAGTGCGGACAGGGAACGGACGGGCACTGAAGCTTTCTTT.

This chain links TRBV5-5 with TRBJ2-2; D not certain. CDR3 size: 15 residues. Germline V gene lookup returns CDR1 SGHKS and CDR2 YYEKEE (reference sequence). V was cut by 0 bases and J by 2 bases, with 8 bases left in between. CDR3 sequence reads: CASSLDGFNTGELFF. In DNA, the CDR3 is TGTGCCAGCAGCTTGGACGGGTTTAACACCGGGGAGCTGTTTTTT.

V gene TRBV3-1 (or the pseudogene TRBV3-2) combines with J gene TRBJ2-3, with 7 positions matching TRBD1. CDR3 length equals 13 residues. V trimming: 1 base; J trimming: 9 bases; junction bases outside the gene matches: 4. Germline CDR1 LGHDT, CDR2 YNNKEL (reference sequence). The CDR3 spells CASSQVRGQTQYF. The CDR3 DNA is TGTGCCAGCAGCCAAGTAAGGGGGCAGACGCAGTATTTT.

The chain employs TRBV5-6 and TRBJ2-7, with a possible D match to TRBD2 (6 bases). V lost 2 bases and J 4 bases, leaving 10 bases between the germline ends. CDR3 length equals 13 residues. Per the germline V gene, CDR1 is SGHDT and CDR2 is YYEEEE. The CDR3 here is CASSFTGGYEQYF. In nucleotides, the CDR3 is TGTGCCAGCAGCTTCACCGGGGGATACGAGCAGTACTTC.

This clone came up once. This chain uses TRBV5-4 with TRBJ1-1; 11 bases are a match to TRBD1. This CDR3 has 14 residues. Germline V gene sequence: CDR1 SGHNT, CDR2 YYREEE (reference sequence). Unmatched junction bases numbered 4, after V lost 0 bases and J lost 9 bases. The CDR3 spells CASSLEGTGGKAFF. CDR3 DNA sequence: TGTGCCAGCAGCTTGGAGGGGACAGGGGGAAAAGCTTTCTTT.

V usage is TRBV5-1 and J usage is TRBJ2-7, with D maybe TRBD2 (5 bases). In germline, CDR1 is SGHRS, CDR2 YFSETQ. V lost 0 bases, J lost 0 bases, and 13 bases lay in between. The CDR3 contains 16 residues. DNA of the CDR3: TGCGCCAGCAGCTTGGGTGGCGCGACTACCTCCTACGAGCAGTACTTC. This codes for CASSLGGATTSYEQYF.

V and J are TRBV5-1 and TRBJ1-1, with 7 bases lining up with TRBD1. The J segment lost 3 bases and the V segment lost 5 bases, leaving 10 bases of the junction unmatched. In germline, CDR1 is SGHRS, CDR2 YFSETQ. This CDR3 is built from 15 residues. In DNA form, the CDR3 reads TGCGCCAGCAGGCCGCAGACAGGGTGGGACACTGAAGCTTTCTTT. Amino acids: CASRPQTGWDTEAFF.

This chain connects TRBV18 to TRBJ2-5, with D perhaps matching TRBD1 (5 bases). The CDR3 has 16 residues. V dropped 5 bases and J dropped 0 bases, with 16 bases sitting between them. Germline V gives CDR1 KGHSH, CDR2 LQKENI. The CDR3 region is CASSYLEAGYQETQYF. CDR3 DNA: TGTGCCAGCTCATACCTAGAAGCAGGGTACCAAGAGACCCAGTACTTC. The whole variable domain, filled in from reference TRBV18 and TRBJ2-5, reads NAGVMQNPRHLVRRRGQEARLRCSPMKGHSHVYWYRQLPEEGLKFMVYLQKENIIDESGMPKERFSAEFPKEGPSILRIQQVVRGDSAAYFCASSYLEAGYQETQYFGPGTRLLVL.

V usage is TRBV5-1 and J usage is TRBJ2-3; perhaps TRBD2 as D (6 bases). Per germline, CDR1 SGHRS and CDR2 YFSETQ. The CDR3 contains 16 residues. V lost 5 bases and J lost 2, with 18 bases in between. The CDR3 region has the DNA TGCGCCAGCAGTCTGGAGGGCCGATCGGACACAGATACGCAGTATTTT. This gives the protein CASSLEGRSDTDTQYF.

The CDR3 nucleotides read TGTGCCACCAGTGACTACGGGACAGGGGCAGATACGCAGTATTTT. Translation gives CATSDYGTGADTQYF. This rearrangement joins TRBV24-1 to TRBJ2-3; 10 bases align to TRBD1. In germline, CDR1 is KGHDR, CDR2 SFDVKD. This CDR3 comprises 15 residues. V lost 4 bases to trimming and J lost 4 bases; unmatched junction nucleotides: 4.

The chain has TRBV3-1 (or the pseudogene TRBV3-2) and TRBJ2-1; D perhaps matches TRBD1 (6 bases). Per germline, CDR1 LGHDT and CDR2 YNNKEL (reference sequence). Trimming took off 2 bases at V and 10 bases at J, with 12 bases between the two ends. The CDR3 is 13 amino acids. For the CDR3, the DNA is TGTGCCAGCAGCCAAAACCCGGGACAAGAGCAGTTCTTC. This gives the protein CASSQNPGQEQFF.

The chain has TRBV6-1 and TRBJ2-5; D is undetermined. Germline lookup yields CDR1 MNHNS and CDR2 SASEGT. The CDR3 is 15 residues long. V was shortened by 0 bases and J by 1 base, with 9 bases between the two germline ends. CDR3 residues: CASSEASTIQETQYF. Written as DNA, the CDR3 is TGTGCCAGCAGTGAAGCGAGCACCATCCAAGAGACCCAGTACTTC.

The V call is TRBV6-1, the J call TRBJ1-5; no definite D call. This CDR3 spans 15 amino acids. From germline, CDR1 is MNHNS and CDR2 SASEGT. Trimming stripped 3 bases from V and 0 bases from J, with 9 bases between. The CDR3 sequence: CASSEGADSNQPQHF. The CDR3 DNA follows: TGTGCCAGCAGTGAGGGCGCCGATAGCAATCAGCCCCAGCATTTT.

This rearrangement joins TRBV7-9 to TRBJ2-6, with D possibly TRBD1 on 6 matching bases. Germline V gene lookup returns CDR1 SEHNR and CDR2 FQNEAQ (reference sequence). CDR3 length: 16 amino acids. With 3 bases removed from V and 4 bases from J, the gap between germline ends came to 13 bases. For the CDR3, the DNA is TGTGCCAGCAGCTTCCACAGGGTCTCCGGGGCCAACGTCCTGACTTTC. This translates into CASSFHRVSGANVLTF.

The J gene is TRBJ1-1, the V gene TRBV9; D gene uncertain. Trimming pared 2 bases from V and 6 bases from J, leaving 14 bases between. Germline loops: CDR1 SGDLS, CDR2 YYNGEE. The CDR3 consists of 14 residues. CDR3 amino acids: CASSVEAVRPEAFF. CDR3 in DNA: TGTGCCAGCAGCGTGGAGGCGGTACGGCCTGAAGCTTTCTTT.

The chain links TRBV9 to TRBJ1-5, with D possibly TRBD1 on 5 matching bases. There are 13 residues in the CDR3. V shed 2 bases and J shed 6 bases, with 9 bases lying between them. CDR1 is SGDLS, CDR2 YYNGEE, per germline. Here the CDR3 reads CASSVEGVQPQHF. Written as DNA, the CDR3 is TGTGCCAGCAGCGTGGAAGGGGTTCAGCCCCAGCATTTT.

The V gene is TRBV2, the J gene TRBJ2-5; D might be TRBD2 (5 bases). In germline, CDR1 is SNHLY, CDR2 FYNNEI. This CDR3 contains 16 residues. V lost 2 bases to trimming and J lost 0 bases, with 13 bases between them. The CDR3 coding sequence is TGTGCCAGCAGTGAACTTCCACTAGATTACCAAGAGACCCAGTACTTC. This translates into CASSELPLDYQETQYF.

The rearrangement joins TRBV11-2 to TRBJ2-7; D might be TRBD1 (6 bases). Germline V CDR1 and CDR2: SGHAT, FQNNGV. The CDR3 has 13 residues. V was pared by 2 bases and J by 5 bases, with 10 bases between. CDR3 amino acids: CASSLYRDHEQYF. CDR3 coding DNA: TGTGCCAGCAGCTTATACAGGGACCACGAGCAGTACTTC.

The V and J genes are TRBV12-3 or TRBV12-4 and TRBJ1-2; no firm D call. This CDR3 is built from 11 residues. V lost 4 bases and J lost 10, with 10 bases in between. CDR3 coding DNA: TGTGCCAGCAGTTATAGTAAGAACTACACCTTC. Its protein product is CASSYSKNYTF.

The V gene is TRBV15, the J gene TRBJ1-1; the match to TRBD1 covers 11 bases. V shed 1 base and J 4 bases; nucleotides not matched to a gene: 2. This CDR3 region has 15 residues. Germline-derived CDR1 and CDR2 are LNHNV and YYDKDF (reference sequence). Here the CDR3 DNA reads TGTGCCACCAGCAGAGGAGGGACAGGGGGCACTGAAGCTTTCTTT. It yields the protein CATSRGGTGGTEAFF.

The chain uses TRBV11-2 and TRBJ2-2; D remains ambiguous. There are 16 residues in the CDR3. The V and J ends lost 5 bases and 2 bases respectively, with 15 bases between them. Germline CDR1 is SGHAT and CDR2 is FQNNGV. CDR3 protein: CASSPPRSVNTGELFF. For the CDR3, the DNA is TGTGCCAGCAGCCCGCCCCGGTCCGTTAACACCGGGGAGCTGTTTTTT.

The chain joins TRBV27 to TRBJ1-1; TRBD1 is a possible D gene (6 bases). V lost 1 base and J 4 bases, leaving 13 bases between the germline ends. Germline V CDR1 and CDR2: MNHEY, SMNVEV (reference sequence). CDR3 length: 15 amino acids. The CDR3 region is CASSLWGAGGTEAFF. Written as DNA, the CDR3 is TGTGCCAGCAGTTTATGGGGGGCGGGGGGCACTGAAGCTTTCTTT.

CDR3 DNA sequence: TGCGCCAGCAGCTTGTCCCCGGCCTACGAGCAGTACTTC. This sequence encodes CASSLSPAYEQYF. The J gene is TRBJ2-7, the V gene TRBV5-1; D ambiguous. V was trimmed by 1 base and J by 2 bases, leaving 7 bases between them. CDR3 length equals 13 residues. CDR1 and CDR2 (germline): SGHRS, YFSETQ. Complete variable domain (other parts from reference TRBV5-1 and TRBJ2-7): KAGVTQTPRYLIKTRGQQVTLSCSPISGHRSVSWYQQTPGQGLQFLFEYFSETQRNKGNFPGRFSGRQFSNSRSEMNVSTLELGDSALYLCASSLSPAYEQYFGPGTRLTVT.

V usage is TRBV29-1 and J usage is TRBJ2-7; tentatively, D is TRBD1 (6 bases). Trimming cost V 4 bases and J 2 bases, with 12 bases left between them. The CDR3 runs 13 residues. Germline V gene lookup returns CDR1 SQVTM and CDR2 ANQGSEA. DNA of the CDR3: TGCAGCGTTGGGGGGCAGGAAGCCTACGAGCAGTACTTC. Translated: CSVGGQEAYEQYF.

The CDR3 DNA sequence: TGTGCCAGCAGCCCCCGGCCGGGCGGGACTGAAGCTTTCTTT. Its protein is CASSPRPGGTEAFF. The chain uses TRBV5-5 and TRBJ1-1; D gene uncertain. CDR1 and CDR2 from the germline V gene are SGHKS and YYEKEE (reference sequence). The length of the CDR3 is 14 residues. Trimming shortened V by 4 bases and J by 5 bases, and 15 bases separated the two germline ends. The full variable domain, rest sourced from reference TRBV5-5 and TRBJ1-1, is DAGVTQSPTHLIKTRGQQVTLRCSPISGHKSVSWYQQVLGQGPQFIFQYYEKEERGRGNFPDRFSARQFPNYSSELNVNALLLGDSALYLCASSPRPGGTEAFFGQGTRLTVV.

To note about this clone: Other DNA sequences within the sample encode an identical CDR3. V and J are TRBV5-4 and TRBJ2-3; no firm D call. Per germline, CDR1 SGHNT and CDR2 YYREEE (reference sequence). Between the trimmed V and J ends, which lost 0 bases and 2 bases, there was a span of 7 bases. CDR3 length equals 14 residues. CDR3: CASSLEQYTDTQYF. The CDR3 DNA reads TGTGCCAGCAGCTTGGAACAGTACACAGATACGCAGTATTTT.

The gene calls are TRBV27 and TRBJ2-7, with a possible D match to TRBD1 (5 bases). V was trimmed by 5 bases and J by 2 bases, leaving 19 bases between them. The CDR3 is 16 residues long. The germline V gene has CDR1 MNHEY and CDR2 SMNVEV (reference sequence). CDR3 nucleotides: TGTGCCAGCAGTGCTCTTACAGGCGCCAATCCCTACGAGCAGTACTTC. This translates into CASSALTGANPYEQYF.

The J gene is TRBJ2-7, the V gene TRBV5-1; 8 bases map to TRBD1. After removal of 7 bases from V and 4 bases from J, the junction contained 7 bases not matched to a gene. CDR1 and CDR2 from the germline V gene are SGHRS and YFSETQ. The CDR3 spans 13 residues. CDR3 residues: CASSRQGRYEQYF. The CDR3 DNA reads TGCGCCAGCTCCCGACAGGGGCGGTACGAGCAGTACTTC.

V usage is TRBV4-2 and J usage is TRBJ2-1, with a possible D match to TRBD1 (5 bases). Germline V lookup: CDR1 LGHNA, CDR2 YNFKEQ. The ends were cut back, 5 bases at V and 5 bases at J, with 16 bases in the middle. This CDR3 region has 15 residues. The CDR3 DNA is TGTGCCAGCAGCTCCACCCAGGGCAGTGACAATGAGCAGTTCTTC. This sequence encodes CASSSTQGSDNEQFF.